The 10 T cell receptor beta chains reported below all come from one sample, sequenced in a study of control samples from healthy donors and cancer patients. Sequencing used immunoSEQ multiplex PCR; TCRdb keeps in-frame clones, though not all of them. The repertoire holds around 130,000 clones, with under 90% as singletons. The sample was PBMCs. Source of these receptors: a man in his fifties with head and neck cancer.

The rearrangement links TRBV7-9 to TRBJ2-1, with 10 bases lining up with TRBD2. J was trimmed by 7 bases and V by 3 bases; bases with no gene match: 0. Germline V gene data show CDR1 as SEHNR and CDR2 as FQNEAQ (reference sequence). This CDR3 spans 13 amino acids. The CDR3 coding sequence is TGTGCCAGCAGCTTTAGCGGGAGGAATGAGCAGTTCTTC. It specifies CASSFSGRNEQFF.

The gene calls are TRBV7-9 and TRBJ2-5, with 8 nucleotides matching TRBD2. This CDR3 contains 16 residues. Unmatched junction bases numbered 8, after V lost 4 bases and J lost 1 base. Germline CDR1 reads SEHNR; CDR2 reads FQNEAQ (reference sequence). DNA for the CDR3: TGTGCCAGCAGCTATACTAGCGGATACCCCCAAGAGACCCAGTACTTC. It yields the protein CASSYTSGYPQETQYF.

The chain links TRBV15 to TRBJ2-2; 8 nucleotides align to TRBD2. This CDR3 has 18 amino acids. V was clipped by 2 bases and J by 0 bases; unmatched bases: 8. Germline-derived CDR1 and CDR2 are LNHNV and YYDKDF (reference sequence). CDR3 nucleotide sequence: TGTGCCACCAGCAGATCAGGCACTAGCGGAACGAACACCGGGGAGCTGTTTTTT. It translates to CATSRSGTSGTNTGELFF.

This chain links TRBV10-3 with TRBJ2-1; 9 nucleotides align to TRBD2. Germline V gene lookup returns CDR1 ENHRY and CDR2 SYGVKD. The length of the CDR3 is 14 residues. The trim removed 11 bases at V and 5 bases at J, leaving 10 bases unmatched. The CDR3 loop is CAVLKVAGDNEQFF. DNA of the CDR3: TGTGCCGTCCTAAAGGTAGCGGGGGACAATGAGCAGTTCTTC.

The genes are TRBV5-1 and TRBJ2-2; D tentatively fits TRBD1 or TRBD2 (5 bases each). This CDR3 is built from 16 residues. Germline CDR1 reads SGHRS; CDR2 reads YFSETQ. Trimming took off 7 bases at V and 0 bases at J, with 16 bases between the two ends. The CDR3 region is CASGPGTETNTGELFF. In DNA form, the CDR3 reads TGCGCCAGCGGTCCCGGGACGGAGACGAACACCGGGGAGCTGTTTTTT.

Concerning this clone: Other DNA variants within this sample encode the same CDR3. This chain uses TRBV18 with TRBJ1-5, with D unresolved. V was shortened by 6 bases and J by 7 bases, with 13 bases between the two germline ends. Germline V gene data show CDR1 as KGHSH and CDR2 as LQKENI. The CDR3 consists of 13 residues. The CDR3 coding sequence is TGTGCCAGCTCCCCCCGAGGAGACCAGCCCCAGCATTTT. This translates into CASSPRGDQPQHF. Looking up the rest from reference TRBV18 and TRBJ1-5 gives the full variable domain: NAGVMQNPRHLVRRRGQEARLRCSPMKGHSHVYWYRQLPEEGLKFMVYLQKENIIDESGMPKERFSAEFPKEGPSILRIQQVVRGDSAAYFCASSPRGDQPQHFGDGTRLSIL.

The sample holds one count of this clone. The chain recombines TRBV28 with TRBJ2-1; D gene uncertain. V lost 6 bases and J lost 9, with 9 bases in between. The CDR3 length is 11 residues. In germline, CDR1 is MDHEN, CDR2 SYDVKM. CDR3 sequence: CASRGLGEQFF. CDR3 nucleotides: TGTGCCAGCAGGGGATTAGGTGAGCAGTTCTTC. The variable domain in full, completed from reference TRBV28 and TRBJ2-1, reads DVKVTQSSRYLVKRTGEKVFLECVQDMDHENMFWYRQDPGLGLRLIYFSYDVKMKEKGDIPEGYSVSREKKERFSLILESASTNQTSMYLCASRGLGEQFFGPGTRLTVL.

This chain joins TRBV4-1 and TRBJ2-7; possibly TRBD1 for D (5 bases). This CDR3 comprises 14 residues. V was clipped by 8 bases and J by 1 base, with 15 bases between them. Germline CDR1 is MGHRA and CDR2 is YSYEKL. CDR3 sequence: CASSLGPRSYEQYF. CDR3 bases: TGCGCCAGCTCTTTGGGGCCCAGGTCCTACGAGCAGTACTTC.

This clone was seen just once. This specimen includes other DNA sequences encoding the same CDR3. This sequence joins TRBV6-5 and TRBJ1-1, with D perhaps TRBD1 (5 bases). From germline, CDR1 is MNHEY and CDR2 SVGAGI. V was shortened by 0 bases and J by 1 base, with 6 bases between the two germline ends. The CDR3 has 14 residues. DNA of the CDR3: TGTGCCAGCAGTTACTCAGGGGCGAACACTGAAGCTTTCTTT. It yields the protein CASSYSGANTEAFF.

The chain carries TRBV23-1 and TRBJ2-1, with 7 bases that match TRBD1. TRBV23-1 is assigned to the ORF class and has an uncertain function. The ends lost 6 bases at V and 9 bases at J; junction bases unmatched: 14. The CDR3 extends over 15 amino acids. The chain's CDR3 is CASRPRGRCAVEQFF. CDR3 DNA: TGCGCCAGCAGGCCAAGGGGGCGGTGCGCGGTTGAGCAGTTCTTC.